The source of this T cell receptor (beta chain) is a study of blood T cell repertoires in COVID-19. Study background: Researchers got acute and convalescent COVID-19 samples from the United States, Italy and Spain. The cDNA or gDNA used as material had been derived from T cells, B-cell-depleted T cells, or PBMCs.

This CDR3 region has 18 residues. The germline V gene encodes CDR1 LGHNA and CDR2 YSLEER. Worth noting for this clone: A junction end diverges from the germline sequence, so it may reflect a read error.

In the original processing: Estimation of nucleated cell counts was performed using reference gene primer amplification. Method: immunoSEQ multiplex PCR; TCRdb's copy keeps in-frame clones and lacks some. From that table come the V and J calls and clone size; the DNA was used to work out D and trimming. The sample records about 98,000 clones, approximately 79% being singletons. This clonotype was obtained from a man between 65 and 85 years old with active or convalescent COVID-19. Sequenced: peripheral blood. The V and J genes are TRBV4-3 and TRBJ1-2, with a possible D match to TRBD1 (5 bases). The DNA of the CDR3 is TGCGCCAGCAGCCAAGGCCCCCCGGCTCAGGGCATTATCAATGGCTACACTTTC. It specifies CASSQGPPAQGIINGYTF.